This T cell receptor beta chain was observed in a study of T cell changes during pregnancy in multiple sclerosis. The CDR3 runs 16 residues. Germline V gene lookup returns CDR1 SGHRS and CDR2 YFSETQ. With 4 bases clipped from V and 0 bases from J, the junction kept 7 bases outside the gene matches. Only a few counts were recorded for this clone. The method was immunoSEQ multiplex PCR; TCRdb's version includes in-frame clones alone and lacks a portion of them. Among 100,000 or so clones listed, more than 80% were seen once. The chain couples TRBV5-1 to TRBJ1-3; 7 nucleotides align to TRBD1. The specimen comprised peripheral blood, sampled in the second trimester of pregnancy. The source is a female donor with multiple sclerosis, enrolled in a pregnancy study. The CDR3 bases are TGCGCCAGCAGCGCCCCGGGACAGTCCTCTGGAAACACCATATATTTT. Translating gives CASSAPGQSSGNTIYF.